This is a list of T cell receptor beta chains from one sample in a study of blood T cell repertoires in COVID-19. Clones were read by immunoSEQ multiplex PCR, and TCRdb kept only the in-frame ones, dropping some. Here the sample spans roughly 230,000 clones, approximately 86% being singletons. Sequencing was performed on peripheral blood. The receptors here all came from a woman in her sixties with active or convalescent COVID-19. Each CDR3 is given with its conserved first and last residue. A D gene is named only where the DNA matches it firmly. Expanded clones are given a class, and other clones once, few, many or no size at all.

clone size: NA
J gene: TRBJ2-7
D gene: NA
V gene: TRBV6-2/TRBV6-3
CDR3 DNA: TGTGCCAGCAGTTACTTCCAGGGCCACAAGCAGTACTTC
CDR3 protein: CASSYFQGHKQYF

clone size: NA
J gene: TRBJ2-5
D gene: NA
V gene: TRBV10-1
CDR3 DNA: TGCGCCAGCAGTGAGACAATCCAAGAGACCCAGTACTTC
CDR3 protein: CASSETIQETQYF

clone size: NA
J gene: TRBJ1-1
D gene: TRBD1
V gene: TRBV7-9
CDR3 DNA: TGTGCCAGCAGCCTACAGGGGACCACTGAAGCTTTCTTT
CDR3 protein: CASSLQGTTEAFF

clone size: few
J gene: TRBJ2-3
D gene: NA
V gene: TRBV11-2
CDR3 DNA: TGTGCCAGCAGCTTAGTGGGGCGAGCAGATACGCAGTATTTT
CDR3 protein: CASSLVGRADTQYF

clone size: NA
J gene: TRBJ2-2
D gene: TRBD1
V gene: TRBV6-2/TRBV6-3
CDR3 DNA: TGTGCCAGCAGTGTTACAGGGGAATCCACCGGGGAGCTGTTTTTT
CDR3 protein: CASSVTGESTGELFF

clone size: NA
J gene: TRBJ2-3
D gene: TRBD1
V gene: TRBV6-6
CDR3 DNA: TGTGCCAGCAGAACCAAGTTGACAGGGAAGGGGGTTACGCAGTATTTT
CDR3 protein: CASRTKLTGKGVTQYF

clone size: NA
J gene: TRBJ1-6
D gene: NA
V gene: TRBV27
CDR3 DNA: TGTGCCAGCAGTTTGAATCGGAATTCACCCCTCCACTTT
CDR3 protein: CASSLNRNSPLHF

clone size: NA
J gene: TRBJ2-7
D gene: NA
V gene: TRBV6-2/TRBV6-3
CDR3 DNA: TGTGCCAGCAGTTACCGGTTGGGGGCCGCGCAGTACTTC
CDR3 protein: CASSYRLGAAQYF

clone size: NA
J gene: TRBJ1-3
D gene: TRBD1
V gene: TRBV4-2
CDR3 DNA: TGTGCCAGCAGCCAAGAACAGGGGTTCGGAAACACCATATATTTT
CDR3 protein: CASSQEQGFGNTIYF

clone size: few
J gene: TRBJ2-5
D gene: TRBD2
V gene: TRBV5-4
CDR3 DNA: TGTGCCAGCAGCCGCAGGACTAGCGGCCAAGAGACCCAGTACTTC
CDR3 protein: CASSRRTSGQETQYF

clone size: NA
J gene: TRBJ1-4
D gene: NA
V gene: TRBV29-1
CDR3 DNA: TGCAGCGTCCCTAAGGGGGAAAAACTGTTTTTT
CDR3 protein: CSVPKGEKLFF

clone size: few
J gene: TRBJ2-3
D gene: TRBD1
V gene: TRBV5-4
CDR3 DNA: TGTGCCAGCATCCGGGACAGGGGCACAGATACGCAGTATTTT
CDR3 protein: CASIRDRGTDTQYF

clone size: NA
J gene: TRBJ2-2
D gene: NA
V gene: TRBV5-1
CDR3 DNA: TGCGCCAGCAGCTGGACTGGGGAGGCGAACACCGGGGAGCTGTTTTTT
CDR3 protein: CASSWTGEANTGELFF

clone size: NA
J gene: TRBJ1-1
D gene: TRBD1
V gene: TRBV6-1
CDR3 DNA: TGTGCCAGCAGTGAAAGGGGGACAGGGGGAGGCACTGAAGCTTTCTTT
CDR3 protein: CASSERGTGGGTEAFF

clone size: once
J gene: TRBJ1-1
D gene: NA
V gene: TRBV19
CDR3 DNA: TGTGCCAGTAGCCAGGGGCCGAACACTGAAGCTTTCTTT
CDR3 protein: CASSQGPNTEAFF

clone size: NA
J gene: TRBJ1-5
D gene: TRBD1
V gene: TRBV2
CDR3 DNA: TGTGCCAGCAACATCCAGGGGGGCAATCAGCCCCAGCATTTT
CDR3 protein: CASNIQGGNQPQHF

clone size: NA
J gene: TRBJ1-5
D gene: NA
V gene: TRBV28
CDR3 DNA: TGTGCCAGCAGTTTCTATAGCAATCAGCCCCAGCATTTT
CDR3 protein: CASSFYSNQPQHF

clone size: NA
J gene: TRBJ2-5
D gene: NA
V gene: TRBV28
CDR3 DNA: TGTGCCAGCAGTTTATTTGGAGGAGAGACCCAGTACTTC
CDR3 protein: CASSLFGGETQYF

clone size: NA
J gene: TRBJ2-7
D gene: NA
V gene: TRBV7-9
CDR3 DNA: TGTGCCAGCAGCTTAGATTCGAGGATCCACGAGCAGTACTTC
CDR3 protein: CASSLDSRIHEQYF

clone size: NA
J gene: TRBJ2-5
D gene: TRBD2
V gene: TRBV28
CDR3 DNA: TGTGCCAGCAGTTTCCCGGGGGGGGGCCAAGAGACCCAGTACTTC
CDR3 protein: CASSFPGGGQETQYF

clone size: NA
J gene: TRBJ2-2
D gene: TRBD1
V gene: TRBV29-1
CDR3 DNA: TGCAGCGTTCAAACAGGGGCCGGGGAGCTGTTTTTT
CDR3 protein: CSVQTGAGELFF

clone size: few
J gene: TRBJ1-2
D gene: NA
V gene: TRBV6-1
CDR3 DNA: TGTGCCAGCAGTGAAGCGGGGGGGGCCTATGGCTACACCTTC
CDR3 protein: CASSEAGGAYGYTF

clone size: NA
J gene: TRBJ1-2
D gene: TRBD1
V gene: TRBV28
CDR3 DNA: TGTGCCAGCGGATTGCCGGGACAGGCCCTTTATGGCTACACCTTC
CDR3 protein: CASGLPGQALYGYTF

clone size: NA
J gene: TRBJ1-5
D gene: NA
V gene: TRBV4-2
CDR3 DNA: TGTGCCAGCAGCCAAGACAGGGTATTCAATCAGCCCCAGCATTTT
CDR3 protein: CASSQDRVFNQPQHF

clone size: once
J gene: TRBJ2-1
D gene: NA
V gene: TRBV7-3
CDR3 DNA: TGTGCCAGCAGCTCTTCGGGGGTCAATGAGCAGTTCTTC
CDR3 protein: CASSSSGVNEQFF

clone size: NA
J gene: TRBJ2-1
D gene: TRBD2
V gene: TRBV30
CDR3 DNA: TGTGCCTGGACCGGCGGGAGGGCCAACAATGAGCAGTTCTTC
CDR3 protein: CAWTGGRANNEQFF

clone size: once
J gene: TRBJ1-6
D gene: TRBD1
V gene: TRBV6-2/TRBV6-3
CDR3 DNA: TGTGCCAGCAGTCGGACAGGGGATAATTCACCCCTCCACTTT
CDR3 protein: CASSRTGDNSPLHF

clone size: NA
J gene: TRBJ2-5
D gene: TRBD1
V gene: TRBV5-1
CDR3 DNA: TGCGCCAGCAGCTTTGGACAGGGCGAGACCCAGTACTTC
CDR3 protein: CASSFGQGETQYF

clone size: NA
J gene: TRBJ1-2
D gene: TRBD1
V gene: TRBV28
CDR3 DNA: TGTGCCAGCAGTACCGTACAGGGGGCAGAGGGCTATGGCTACACCTTC
CDR3 protein: CASSTVQGAEGYGYTF

clone size: NA
J gene: TRBJ1-5
D gene: NA
V gene: TRBV6-6
CDR3 DNA: TGTGCCAGCCATACCCGGGGGGGGACCAATCAGCCCCAGCATTTT
CDR3 protein: CASHTRGGTNQPQHF

clone size: NA
J gene: TRBJ2-7
D gene: TRBD2
V gene: TRBV29-1
CDR3 DNA: TGCAGCGTCGTAACTAGCGGGAACACGTTTCAACTATTC
CDR3 protein: CSVVTSGNTFQLF

clone size: NA
J gene: TRBJ2-3
D gene: TRBD2
V gene: TRBV7-2
CDR3 DNA: TGTGCCAGCAGCTTAGGCGGCAGGGCTAGCGGGGTCGCTACGCAGTATTTT
CDR3 protein: CASSLGGRASGVATQYF

clone size: NA
J gene: TRBJ2-3
D gene: NA
V gene: TRBV5-5
CDR3 DNA: TGTGCCAGCAGCTTGGCACCCGGTCCACCAGATACGCAGTATTTT
CDR3 protein: CASSLAPGPPDTQYF

clone size: NA
J gene: TRBJ1-2
D gene: NA
V gene: TRBV10-3
CDR3 DNA: TGTGCCATCAGTGAGTCACGGGAGTACGGCTACACCTTC
CDR3 protein: CAISESREYGYTF

clone size: NA
J gene: TRBJ2-5
D gene: NA
V gene: TRBV5-1
CDR3 DNA: TGCGCCAGCAGCCGGGGAACAGGGAACCAAGAGACCCAGTACTTC
CDR3 protein: CASSRGTGNQETQYF

clone size: NA
J gene: TRBJ2-3
D gene: NA
V gene: TRBV10-3
CDR3 DNA: TGTGCCATCGCCGCGGGACGAATATCCACAGATACGCAGTATTTT
CDR3 protein: CAIAAGRISTDTQYF